Below are 30 T cell receptor beta chains sequenced from a single sample in a study of shared T cell receptors in the human thymus. This table comes from immunoSEQ multiplex PCR, and its TCRdb copy is limited to in-frame clones, with some not included. The repertoire holds hundreds of thousands of clones, with 80% to 90% as singletons. The same sample was also studied in work on human thymus T cells.

The sample comprised thymocytes. The receptors here all came from a boy younger than two with a congenital heart defect.

This chain links TRBV4-2 with TRBJ1-6; tentative D call: TRBD1 (5 bases). Trimming took off 0 bases at V and 2 bases at J, with 20 bases between the two ends. Germline assignment: CDR1 LGHNA and CDR2 YNFKEQ. The CDR3 loop spans 20 amino acids. CDR3 sequence (DNA): TGTGCCAGCAGCCAAGAAGACAGACGAGAAACTACCACCTATAATTCACCCCTCCACTTT. Its translation: CASSQEDRRETTTYNSPLHF.

This sequence joins TRBV30 and TRBJ2-1, with TRBD2 identical over 11 bases. The CDR3 has 17 amino acids. Germline CDR1 and CDR2: GTSNPN and SVGIG (reference sequence). The V gene end was trimmed by 0 bases and the J gene end by 1 base; junction bases not matched to a gene: 5. The CDR3 bases are TGTGCCTGGAGTGTCCTACGACTAGCGGGGTCCTACAATGAGCAGTTCTTC. Residues: CAWSVLRLAGSYNEQFF.

This rearrangement joins TRBV7-2 to TRBJ2-5; D may be TRBD2 (6 bases). Germline V gives CDR1 SGHTA, CDR2 FQGNSA. The CDR3 contains 14 residues. V lost 2 bases and J lost 2, with 9 bases in between. In DNA form, the CDR3 reads TGTGCCAGCAGCTTAAGGAGGGCGCAAGAGACCCAGTACTTC. Protein product: CASSLRRAQETQYF.

CDR3 in amino acids: CASSIEMGSINTEAFF. The CDR3 DNA sequence: TGTGCCAGTAGTATCGAAATGGGCAGCATAAACACTGAAGCTTTCTTT. The chain combines TRBV19 with TRBJ1-1; D call uncertain. Trimming removed 3 bases from V and 2 bases from J, with 16 bases in between. The CDR3 has 16 amino acids. The germline gives CDR1 LNHDA, CDR2 SQIVND (reference sequence).

The chain links TRBV30 to TRBJ2-7, with a tentative D call TRBD1 (6 bases). The CDR3 consists of 14 residues. Looked up from germline, CDR1 is GTSNPN and CDR2 is SVGIG (reference sequence). V was trimmed by 0 bases and J by 2 bases, leaving 11 bases between them. The CDR3: CAWSVVRDTYEQYF. DNA of the CDR3: TGTGCCTGGAGTGTTGTTCGGGACACCTACGAGCAGTACTTC.

Here the CDR3 DNA reads TGTGCCTGGGGGGACAGAGGGTCGAACTACGAGCAGTACTTC. Its protein product is CAWGDRGSNYEQYF. The J gene is TRBJ2-7, the V gene TRBV30, with TRBD1 matching 7 bases. The V gene's germline CDR1 is GTSNPN and CDR2 SVGIG (reference sequence). The J segment lost 3 bases and the V segment lost 5 bases, leaving 10 bases of the junction unmatched. There are 14 residues in the CDR3.

CDR3 nucleotide sequence: TGTGCCAGCAGCGTAGAGGCGGTGAACACTGAAGCTTTCTTT. It yields the protein CASSVEAVNTEAFF. The chain employs TRBV9 and TRBJ1-1; D not resolved. Per the germline V gene, CDR1 is SGDLS and CDR2 is YYNGEE. The CDR3 extends over 14 amino acids. The germline V and J ends were trimmed by 0 bases and 0 bases, with 6 bases remaining between them.

The chain employs TRBV28 and TRBJ1-1, with D maybe TRBD1 (5 bases). Germline values: CDR1 MDHEN, CDR2 SYDVKM. V was trimmed by 2 bases and J by 2 bases, leaving 15 bases between them. The CDR3 runs 16 residues. This chain's CDR3 is CASSLRAGRENTEAFF. CDR3 DNA: TGTGCCAGCAGTTTAAGGGCAGGGAGGGAAAACACTGAAGCTTTCTTT.

The V gene is TRBV29-1, the J gene TRBJ2-4, with no clear D. This CDR3 is built from 12 residues. The germline gives CDR1 SQVTM, CDR2 ANQGSEA. V shed 3 bases and J shed 8 bases, with 11 bases lying between them. This CDR3 reads CSVEGRKDIQYF. The DNA for the CDR3 is TGCAGCGTTGAGGGCAGGAAAGACATTCAGTACTTC.

The chain links TRBV12-5 to TRBJ1-5; possible D gene TRBD1, 5 bases. Trimming pared 2 bases from V and 3 bases from J, leaving 11 bases between. This CDR3 spans 15 amino acids. Germline assignment: CDR1 LGHNT and CDR2 FRNRAP. The CDR3 sequence: CASGLYSGPNQPQHF. The CDR3 DNA reads as TGTGCTAGTGGTTTGTATTCAGGGCCCAATCAGCCCCAGCATTTT.

This chain links TRBV6-6 with TRBJ2-5, with 12 bases fitting TRBD2. V lost 6 bases and J lost 5; bases outside the gene matches: 7. Germline lookup yields CDR1 MNHNY and CDR2 SVGAGI (reference sequence). This CDR3 has 15 amino acids. In DNA form, the CDR3 reads TGTGCCAGCAGCGGACTAGCGGGATCGGGTGAGACCCAGTACTTC. Its protein is CASSGLAGSGETQYF.

The J gene is TRBJ2-4, the V gene TRBV30; 8 bases map to TRBD1. The CDR3 contains 21 residues. In germline, CDR1 is GTSNPN, CDR2 SVGIG (reference sequence). The J segment lost 2 bases and the V segment lost 1 base, leaving 22 bases of the junction unmatched. CDR3 nucleotides: TGTGCCTGGAGTGAAGGGGCCCATTCGAGGACAGGGCTGGTAACCAAAAACATTCAGTACTTC. Protein sequence: CAWSEGAHSRTGLVTKNIQYF.

For the CDR3, the DNA is TGCGCCAGCAGCCAAGATGGGACGACAGGGGGCTACTACGAGCAGTACTTC. Translating gives CASSQDGTTGGYYEQYF. The rearrangement uses TRBV4-3 and TRBJ2-7; 10 nucleotides agree with TRBD1. J lost 3 bases, V lost 0 bases, and 8 bases had no gene match. The germline gives CDR1 LGHNA, CDR2 YSLEER. CDR3 length equals 17 residues.

The chain recombines TRBV10-3 with TRBJ1-1, with D uncertain. V lost 0 bases, J lost 0 bases, and 11 bases lay in between. Germline CDR1 ENHRY, CDR2 SYGVKD. The CDR3 is 16 amino acids. The CDR3 protein is CAISESVGWMNTEAFF. CDR3 DNA: TGTGCCATCAGTGAGTCGGTGGGCTGGATGAACACTGAAGCTTTCTTT.

J is TRBJ2-5 and V is TRBV15, with 13 bases identical to TRBD2. J lost 3 bases, V lost 7 bases, and 2 bases had no gene match. Per germline, CDR1 LNHNV and CDR2 YYDKDF (reference sequence). CDR3 length: 14 residues. The CDR3 loop is CATTGLAGEETQYF. CDR3 bases: TGTGCCACCACCGGACTAGCGGGGGAAGAGACCCAGTACTTC.

The chain uses TRBV9 and TRBJ2-2; D possibly corresponds to TRBD1 (6 bases). CDR1 and CDR2 (germline): SGDLS, YYNGEE. The CDR3 is 14 amino acids. Trimming shortened V by 3 bases and J by 7 bases, and 13 bases separated the two germline ends. In DNA form, the CDR3 reads TGTGCCAGCAGCGCCTACAGGGATCACGGGGAGCTGTTTTTT. Translating gives CASSAYRDHGELFF. The full variable domain, in which reference TRBV9 and TRBJ2-2 provide the parts outside the CDR3, is DSGVTQTPKHLITATGQRVTLRCSPRSGDLSVYWYQQSLDQGLQFLIQYYNGEERAKGNILERFSAQQFPDLHSELNLSSLELGDSALYFCASSAYRDHGELFFGEGSRLTVL.

The table lists this clone with a few counts. The rearrangement joins TRBV27 to TRBJ2-7; 8 bases map to TRBD1. Germline loops: CDR1 MNHEY, CDR2 SMNVEV (reference sequence). The CDR3 runs 14 residues. V dropped 8 bases and J dropped 3; count of bases not matched to a gene: 9. CDR3 amino acids: CASARRGRIYEQYF. The CDR3 bases are TGTGCCAGCGCCCGCAGGGGGCGAATCTACGAGCAGTACTTC.

This rearrangement joins TRBV28 to TRBJ2-5; TRBD1 might be the D (7 bases). TRBJ2-7 matches the DNA end more closely, so the J call is doubtful. This CDR3 spans 14 amino acids. CDR1 is MDHEN and CDR2 is SYDVKM in the germline V gene. Here the CDR3 DNA reads TGTGCCAGCAGTCCCGGGTGGCAGGGGGGCGAGCAGTACTTC. Translating gives CASSPGWQGGEQYF.

The chain joins TRBV28 to TRBJ1-1; the D is unclear. The germline V gene has CDR1 MDHEN and CDR2 SYDVKM. This CDR3 region has 13 residues. Deletions cut 3 bases from V and 1 base from J, with 6 bases between. In nucleotides, the CDR3 is TGTGCCAGCAGTTTGTACAGGAACACTGAAGCTTTCTTT. Translation: CASSLYRNTEAFF. The entire variable domain, with the rest obtained from reference TRBV28 and TRBJ1-1, is as follows: DVKVTQSSRYLVKRTGEKVFLECVQDMDHENMFWYRQDPGLGLRLIYFSYDVKMKEKGDIPEGYSVSREKKERFSLILESASTNQTSMYLCASSLYRNTEAFFGQGTRLTVV.

The chain is built from TRBV6-1 and TRBJ1-6; 8 bases map to TRBD1. V was clipped by 6 bases and J by 10 bases; unmatched bases: 14. The CDR3 is 16 residues long. CDR1 MNHNS and CDR2 SASEGT come from the germline V gene. CDR3 nucleotides: TGTGCCAGCAGGGAACACAGGGGGAGGGACCGGTCACCCCTCCACTTT. Amino acid sequence: CASREHRGRDRSPLHF.

This clone occurred a few times. The chain couples TRBV10-3 to TRBJ1-3, with 7 bases fitting TRBD1. The CDR3 consists of 11 residues. Germline values: CDR1 ENHRY, CDR2 SYGVKD. The J segment lost 7 bases and the V segment lost 6 bases, leaving 0 bases of the junction unmatched. The CDR3 nucleotides are TGTGCCATCAGGGACAGGAACACCATATATTTT. Encoded protein: CAIRDRNTIYF.

This chain joins TRBV28 and TRBJ1-3; maybe TRBD1 (5 bases). The CDR3 consists of 16 residues. Trimming shortened V by 7 bases and J by 0 bases, and 16 bases separated the two germline ends. Germline V lookup: CDR1 MDHEN, CDR2 SYDVKM. In nucleotides, the CDR3 is TGTGCCAGCAACTCGCCAGGGCGTTACTCTGGAAACACCATATATTTT. Amino acid sequence: CASNSPGRYSGNTIYF.

The rearrangement links TRBV27 to TRBJ1-5; 9 bases are shared with TRBD1. Germline CDR1 is MNHEY and CDR2 is SMNVEV (reference sequence). The CDR3 extends over 17 amino acids. V dropped 2 bases and J dropped 7; count of bases not matched to a gene: 12. CDR3 residues: CASSLRGATGGEQPQHF. Written as DNA, the CDR3 is TGTGCCAGCAGTTTAAGGGGGGCTACAGGGGGCGAGCAGCCCCAGCATTTT.

This clone has more than one count but fewer than ten. The chain links TRBV5-4 to TRBJ2-7; 9 bases are shared with TRBD2. Germline CDR1 and CDR2: SGHNT and YYREEE (reference sequence). The trim removed 1 base at V and 2 bases at J, leaving 7 bases unmatched. This CDR3 is built from 16 residues. In DNA form, the CDR3 reads TGTGCCAGCAGCTTGAGTTGGCCTAGCGGGGCCTACGAGCAGTACTTC. Its protein product is CASSLSWPSGAYEQYF. The variable domain in full, with the rest retrieved from reference TRBV5-4 and TRBJ2-7, is ETGVTQSPTHLIKTRGQQVTLRCSSQSGHNTVSWYQQALGQGPQFIFQYYREEENGRGNFPPRFSGLQFPNYSSELNVNALELDDSALYLCASSLSWPSGAYEQYFGPGTRLTVT.

The rearrangement joins TRBV27 to TRBJ2-7; TRBD1 agrees at 10 bases. CDR1 is MNHEY, CDR2 SMNVEV, per germline (reference sequence). The CDR3 is 14 amino acids. V lost 5 bases to trimming and J lost 1 base; unmatched junction nucleotides: 2. CDR3 in amino acids: CASSQGQGSYEQYF. The CDR3 bases are TGTGCCAGCAGTCAGGGACAGGGGTCCTACGAGCAGTACTTC.

The chain joins TRBV4-1 to TRBJ1-2; D is possibly TRBD1 (5 bases). Germline assignment: CDR1 MGHRA and CDR2 YSYEKL. Trimming took off 2 bases at V and 2 bases at J, with 18 bases between the two ends. The CDR3 has 17 amino acids. The CDR3 spells CASSQKPRQRENYGYTF. CDR3 bases: TGCGCCAGCAGCCAAAAACCCAGACAGCGGGAAAACTATGGCTACACCTTC.

This chain connects TRBV12-5 to TRBJ2-1, with 8 bases that match TRBD1. In germline, CDR1 is LGHNT, CDR2 FRNRAP. Trimming at V came to 7 bases and at J to 4 bases, leaving 9 bases not matched to a gene. The CDR3 runs 15 residues. In nucleotides, the CDR3 is TGTGCTAGTGACCCCAACAGGGGGGAATACAATGAGCAGTTCTTC. This gives the protein CASDPNRGEYNEQFF. The full variable domain, in which reference TRBV12-5 and TRBJ2-1 provide the parts outside the CDR3, is DARVTQTPRHKVTEMGQEVTMRCQPILGHNTVFWYRQTMMQGLELLAYFRNRAPLDDSGMPKDRFSAEMPDATLATLKIQPSEPRDSAVYFCASDPNRGEYNEQFFGPGTRLTVL.

The J gene is TRBJ2-1, the V gene TRBV4-1; 9 positions agree with TRBD1. J gave up 4 bases and V 0 bases, and 4 bases lay outside the gene matches. The V gene's germline CDR1 is MGHRA and CDR2 YSYEKL. This CDR3 spans 16 amino acids. This CDR3 reads CASSQETGGGYNEQFF. CDR3 bases: TGCGCCAGCAGCCAAGAGACAGGGGGGGGATACAATGAGCAGTTCTTC.

Turning to this clone: This sample includes further DNA sequences coding for the same CDR3. This chain uses TRBV27 with TRBJ2-7, with 7 bases aligning to TRBD1. After removal of 7 bases from V and 4 bases from J, the junction contained 7 bases not matched to a gene. The CDR3 is 13 amino acids. Germline CDR1 MNHEY, CDR2 SMNVEV (reference sequence). CDR3 residues: CASTGTDSYEQYF. CDR3 in DNA: TGTGCCAGCACCGGGACAGACTCTTACGAGCAGTACTTC.

This clone was recorded once. This chain joins TRBV29-1 and TRBJ1-1; D is possibly TRBD1 (5 bases). Trimming stripped 6 bases from V and 3 bases from J, with 8 bases between. Germline values: CDR1 SQVTM, CDR2 ANQGSEA. The CDR3 length is 11 residues. CDR3 sequence reads: CSVGGYTEAFF. The DNA of the CDR3 is TGCAGCGTCGGGGGTTACACTGAAGCTTTCTTT.